This T cell receptor beta chain was obtained from a study of shared clonotypes between healthy human individuals. The V gene's germline CDR1 is GTSNPN and CDR2 SVGIG (reference sequence). V shed 4 bases and J 4 bases; nucleotides not matched to a gene: 9. CDR3 length: 14 residues. Using around 200 ng DNA, 25,000 to 35,000 T cell genomes, the sorted-subset replicate PCRs were run. This table comes from immunoSEQ multiplex PCR, and its TCRdb copy is limited to in-frame clones, with some not included. This repertoire shows about a million clones, around 74% found once; its top ten account for approximately 1.3%. The study's findings and limits: Although depth was large, rarefaction showed that sequencing of the sorted subsets was incomplete. How much donors shared clonotypes was expected to be affected by sequencing depth.

On this clone itself: Its antigen is unknown.

The source is a man younger than 30 in good health. The genes are TRBV30 and TRBJ1-1; TRBD1 aligns across 7 bases. Material for sequencing was memory CD4+ T cells sorted from blood. Subset denoted: CD45RA-negative fraction. As DNA, the CDR3 is TGTGCCTGGAAGAGACAGGGTTGGGGCACTGAAGCTTTCTTT. Protein: CAWKRQGWGTEAFF.